This T cell receptor beta chain was identified during a study of shared clonotypes between healthy human individuals (dated by TCRdb to between 2020 and 2021). About the investigation overall: A couple of women and a few men aged 18 to 49 years were included in the cohort. For each donor, CD4 naive and CD4 memory were each given three plates, CD8 naive was given two plates, and CD8 memory was given one plate. To estimate repertoire size and how much clonotype sharing occurs between individuals, the study deeply sequenced the blood TCR repertoires of several healthy adults. Different laboratories and diverse techniques were used to prepare libraries and sequence TCR repertoires, to increase sequencing depth and limit assay-specific biases. Each donor's leukapheresis produced roughly between about 0.9 and 9.5 billion PBMCs. The paper as a whole reports these results and caveats: Pairwise subsampling indicated that sequencing depth was expected to affect the degree of clonotype sharing among donors. Even with the large sequencing depth, rarefaction of the sorted-subset datasets indicated that sequencing was incomplete. Sharing across a few donors was observed for 4.5% to 6.5% of naive CD4, about 4% of naive CD8, roughly 2.3% of memory CD4, and roughly 0.43% of memory CD8 clonotypes. The small number of donors limited the genetic and exposure-history diversity represented. Sampling was limited to blood, and TCR repertoires in tissue likely differ from TCR repertoires in blood. Higher generation probabilities were observed for clonotypes shared by all four sorted-subset donors than for non-shared clonotypes. Estimated clonotype richness was generally larger for naive than for memory subsets.

The germline V gene sets CDR1 to SGHDT and CDR2 to YYEEEE. The CDR3 holds 12 amino acids from the cysteine to the phenylalanine. Only CDR3 DNA is held: 36 bases, read in frame from base 1. V is clipped by 0 bases and J by 7 bases, and the sequence between their germline boundaries is 5 bases long. CD8 naive samples consisted of CD45RO-negative cells that were positively selected for CCR7, yielding a CD45RA+CCR7+ population without TemRA cells. Healthy HIV-negative adults with no recently reported acute infections or vaccinations were included as donors. Every donor was a Caucasian adult residing in Nashville, Tennessee, USA. After blood collection by leukapheresis, PBMCs were isolated using Ficoll-Histopaque density gradient centrifugation and then cryopreserved in the vapor phase of liquid nitrogen. Purity and quantity of every magnetically sorted T cell population were checked by analytical flow cytometry. Genomic DNA was isolated from every sorted fraction and measured by UV absorbance on a Nanodrop 2000c.

The table lists this clone with a few counts. Its antigen target is currently unknown. Base qualities are not recorded, but no much larger clone differs from it by a single base. Using the deep immunoSEQ assay, TCR CDR3 regions were amplified from genomic DNA by multiplex PCR. Genomic DNA extracted from each cell subset was distributed evenly over all wells of several immunoSEQ 96-well plates, and each plate served as one replicate. For sorted subsets, around 200 ng genomic DNA, equal to 30,000 or so T cell genomes, was loaded into each replicate PCR. Purified libraries were measured with a Qubit 3.0 fluorometer, size-checked on a Bioanalyzer 2100, and measured again with the KAPA Library Quantification kit. Each immunoSEQ 96-well plate was sequenced on its own single-read 150-cycle Illumina NextSeq 550 flow cell. Turning to the authors' computational methods: Because the immunoSEQ output included only junctional sequences and no quality scores, the filtering could not be the same as the filtering used for full-length reads. To assign V/J genes and CDR3, sequences were annotated against IMGT germline references using PyIR, a Python wrapper for IgBLAST v1.9. Reads with weak V/J assignments (E-value above 1e-6), missing CDR3, stop codons, out-of-frame junctions, or ambiguous translated residues were removed. V3J clonotypes were defined as sequences sharing an identical inferred V gene, J gene, and CDR3 amino acid sequence. The percentage overlap between two repertoires was calculated by dividing the number of shared unique clonotypes by the size of the smaller repertoire. RTK rarefaction, the Chao1 estimator, and Recon v2.1 estimates of unobserved clonotypes were used to assess repertoire richness. For all TCRbeta clonotypes obtained by the gDNA method from a handful of donors, generation probabilities were computed with OLGA. In TCRdb, the immuneACCESS table is reduced to in-frame sequences with V and J assigned. These tables do not hold every clone; where another copy was compared, an unresolved V gene accounts for under half, and the others remain unexplained. D and trimming were read from the DNA, whereas the V and J calls and clone size are those reported in that table. Present in this sample are some 2,100,000 clones, roughly 91% of which were seen just once. More than 1.5% of the sample comes from the top ten.

The chain is encoded by TRBV5-6 joined to TRBJ2-1, with the D gene too uncertain to name. Specimen: naive CD8+ T cells from PBMCs. This sample's cell subset or site label indicates: CD45RA+CCR7+. The clonotype originates from a man between 18 and 29 years old in good health. Some clones in this sample may be carry-over from other donors' samples. CDR3 reads: CASSLGVNEQFF. At the DNA level, the sequence is TGTGCCAGCAGCTTGGGGGTGAATGAGCAGTTCTTC.